This T cell receptor beta chain was recovered during a study of CD8 T cells in Susac syndrome. The study, taken as a whole, reports: The study admitted that it had a relatively small number of individuals in its TCR sequencing and HLA analysis.

The CDR3 runs to 13 residues. CDR1 is SGHDT, CDR2 YYEEEE, per germline. Trimming left V 4 bases short and J 6 bases short, with 13 bases between. Comment on this clonotype: Antigen specificity is unknown.

RNA, at roughly 0.5 to 1 ug, was reverse transcribed with random hexamers. TCRdb independently ran MiXCR on the immunoSEQ multiplex PCR reads; one entry per CDR3 protein. This repertoire shows some 160,000 distinct CDR3 sequences, approximately 94% found once; its top ten account for roughly 0.12%. The TCR was taken from a human donor with Susac syndrome. The J gene is TRBJ2-5, the V gene TRBV5-6, with TRBD1 as a possible D gene (6 bases). Material for sequencing was CD4+ T cells from PBMCs. The CDR3 protein is CASSPYRVQTQYF. CDR3 bases: TGTGCCAGCAGCCCATACAGGGTCCAGACCCAGTACTTC.